A single sample is the source of the 10 T cell receptor beta chains below, sequenced in a study of blood T cell repertoires in COVID-19. Clones were sequenced by immunoSEQ multiplex PCR, and TCRdb holds only the in-frame ones, with some missing. The sample has 33,000 or so clones, 90% seen once. The specimen sequenced was peripheral blood. These receptors were obtained from a man between 65 and 80 years old with active or convalescent COVID-19.

The V call is TRBV19, the J call TRBJ2-2; 9 positions agree with TRBD1. This CDR3 comprises 14 residues. Germline CDR1 reads LNHDA; CDR2 reads SQIVND (reference sequence). V gave up 10 bases and J gave up 6 bases; unmatched junction bases: 9. CDR3 residues: CATSGTGFSGELFF. The CDR3 DNA reads as TGTGCCACCTCCGGGACAGGGTTCTCCGGGGAGCTGTTTTTT.

The genes are TRBV7-9 and TRBJ2-7, with TRBD2 matching over 8 bases. Trimming took 5 bases from V and 6 from J; bases not matched to a gene: 6. This CDR3 has 13 amino acids. CDR1 is SEHNR, CDR2 FQNEAQ, per germline (reference sequence). The CDR3 region has the DNA TGTGCCAGCAGCCACCCCGGGGGGGGCGAGCAGTACTTC. Translating it yields CASSHPGGGEQYF. The variable domain in full, completed from reference TRBV7-9 and TRBJ2-7, reads DTGVSQNPRHKITKRGQNVTFRCDPISEHNRLYWYRQTLGQGPEFLTYFQNEAQLEKSRLLSDRFSAERPKGSFSTLEIQRTEQGDSAMYLCASSHPGGGEQYFGPGTRLTVT.

The gene calls are TRBV6-2 or TRBV6-3 and TRBJ1-5; TRBD1 matches 9 bases. Germline trimming cut 3 bases from V and 2 bases from J; bases unmatched to any gene: 8. The CDR3 consists of 17 residues. The germline V gene encodes CDR1 MNHEY and CDR2 SVGEGT. This CDR3 reads CASSYLGTGFGNQPQHF. The CDR3 nucleotides read TGTGCCAGCAGTTATCTCGGGACAGGGTTTGGCAATCAGCCCCAGCATTTT.

This clone was seen only a few times. The chain has TRBV7-9 and TRBJ1-6; maybe TRBD1 (6 bases). CDR1 SEHNR and CDR2 FQNEAQ come from the germline V gene (reference sequence). CDR3 length: 15 residues. V lost 3 bases, J lost 2 bases, and 8 bases lay in between. DNA of the CDR3: TGTGCCAGCAGCTTCTCAGGGGCCTATAATTCACCCCTCCACTTT. Its protein product is CASSFSGAYNSPLHF.

The rearrangement uses TRBV5-3 and TRBJ1-2; perhaps TRBD1 as D (6 bases). TRBV5-3 is classed as an ORF, of uncertain function. Trimming took 2 bases from V and 8 from J, leaving 16 bases between them. This CDR3 has 14 amino acids. CDR3 region: CARSFNQGLSGYTF. In nucleotides, the CDR3 is TGTGCCAGAAGCTTTAACCAGGGGTTGAGCGGCTACACCTTC.

The chain employs TRBV5-1 and TRBJ2-2; no reliable D call. This CDR3 has 12 amino acids. The ends were cut back, 4 bases at V and 5 bases at J, with 6 bases in the middle. In germline, CDR1 is SGHRS, CDR2 YFSETQ. CDR3 protein: CASSEPTGELFF. For the CDR3, the DNA is TGCGCCAGCAGCGAGCCAACCGGGGAGCTGTTTTTT.

This chain connects TRBV5-1 to TRBJ2-1; 8 bases align to TRBD1. The CDR3 runs 14 residues. Germline-derived CDR1 and CDR2 are SGHRS and YFSETQ. V shed 4 bases, J shed 1 base, and the junction held 1 base outside the gene matches. This chain's CDR3 is CASSGQGSYNEQFF. The CDR3 DNA sequence: TGCGCCAGCAGCGGACAGGGATCCTACAATGAGCAGTTCTTC.

V and J are TRBV9 and TRBJ2-7; 8 bases match TRBD2. With V trimmed by 0 bases and J by 4 bases, 9 bases remained unmatched. The CDR3 runs to 16 residues. The germline gives CDR1 SGDLS, CDR2 YYNGEE. The CDR3 sequence: CASSVGPGGTVYEQYF. The CDR3 DNA reads TGTGCCAGCAGCGTAGGGCCGGGGGGGACGGTGTACGAGCAGTACTTC.

This clone was counted a single time. V and J are TRBV18 and TRBJ2-7, with 10 bases that match TRBD1. The CDR3 loop spans 15 amino acids. Trimming cost V 5 bases and J 4 bases; bases outside gene matches: 8. CDR1 is KGHSH and CDR2 is LQKENI in the germline V gene. The CDR3 DNA follows: TGTGCCAGCTCAACCGGGGACAGGGGAGCGTACGAGCAGTACTTC. It specifies CASSTGDRGAYEQYF.

The chain couples TRBV7-9 to TRBJ1-1, with D perhaps matching TRBD1 (6 bases). This CDR3 is 14 amino acids long. Trimming removed 5 bases from V and 2 bases from J, with 12 bases in between. CDR1 is SEHNR, CDR2 FQNEAQ, per germline (reference sequence). The CDR3 loop is CASSAGQSNTEAFF. The CDR3 DNA sequence: TGTGCCAGCAGCGCCGGACAGAGCAACACTGAAGCTTTCTTT.